This T cell receptor beta chain was sequenced during a study of T-cell memory formation after mild COVID-19. TCRdb re-derived calls from the 5' RACE reads in MiXCR, one entry per CDR3 protein. The data show tens of thousands of distinct CDR3 sequences, 16% seen once. CDR1 and CDR2 from the germline V gene are PRHDT and FYEKMQ (reference sequence). The CDR3 has 17 amino acids. With 2 bases clipped from V and 0 bases from J, the junction kept 10 bases outside the gene matches. Study results and caveats: Clones which contracted sat mainly in CM and EM if CD4+, and in EMRA if CD8+. Clonal second-wave expansions that peaked on day 37 had unconfirmed SARS-CoV-2 specificity.

Regarding this clonotype: The target antigen is unknown.

The rearrangement joins TRBV13 to TRBJ2-7; 7 bases map to TRBD2. The TCR comes from an adult woman who had mild COVID-19 (a few samples of this study predate the infection). Cell type and time point are not known. The sequencing sample was made of PBMCs or a T cell subset sorted from them (not recorded which). The CDR3 bases are TGTGCCAGCAGCTTATTTCCCGGGGAGGGGAGCTCCTACGAGCAGTACTTC. Its translation: CASSLFPGEGSSYEQYF.